One sample yielded the 27 T cell receptor beta chains listed below, sequenced in a study of cytomegalovirus exposure and HLA in healthy donors. This PCR relied on a set of 60 Vbeta primers and 13 Jbeta primers. This table comes from immunoSEQ multiplex PCR, and its TCRdb copy is limited to in-frame clones, with some not included. Of 150,000 to 250,000 clones in the sample, approximately 79% were seen once. The sample consisted of PBMCs. The origin of the receptors is a girl aged 5-17 years in good health and CMV-seropositive.

The CDR3 nucleotides are TGTGCCAGCAGCTTGGCTGGACTTGCCAAAAACATTCAGTACTTC. This sequence encodes CASSLAGLAKNIQYF. The chain employs TRBV13 and TRBJ2-4; D might be TRBD2 (5 bases). The CDR3 loop spans 15 amino acids. The germline V and J ends were trimmed by 3 bases and 1 base, with 10 bases remaining between them. Germline lookup yields CDR1 PRHDT and CDR2 FYEKMQ (reference sequence). Looking up the rest from reference TRBV13 and TRBJ2-4 gives the full variable domain: AAGVIQSPRHLIKEKRETATLKCYPIPRHDTVYWYQQGPGQDPQFLISFYEKMQSDKGSIPDRFSAQQFSDYHSELNMSSLELGDSALYFCASSLAGLAKNIQYFGAGTRLSVL.

This chain's CDR3 is CASSSQGSDTQYF. CDR3 DNA: TGCGCCAGCAGCAGTCAGGGGTCAGATACGCAGTATTTT. The rearrangement uses TRBV5-1 and TRBJ2-3, with D possibly matching TRBD1 (6 bases). V lost 4 bases to trimming and J lost 4 bases, with 10 bases between them. Germline V gene data show CDR1 as SGHRS and CDR2 as YFSETQ. This CDR3 contains 13 residues.

This sequence joins TRBV2 and TRBJ1-1; D is uncertain. This CDR3 has 14 residues. CDR1 is SNHLY, CDR2 FYNNEI, per germline. The V gene lost 3 bases and the J gene lost 1 base, with 9 bases spanning the gap. CDR3 sequence: CASSDTGGNTEAFF. CDR3 bases: TGTGCCAGCAGTGACACGGGAGGGAACACTGAAGCTTTCTTT.

This chain uses TRBV7-2 with TRBJ1-1, with D maybe TRBD1 (5 bases). Trimming cost V 5 bases and J 11 bases, with 12 bases left between them. This CDR3 spans 11 amino acids. The V gene's germline CDR1 is SGHTA and CDR2 FQGNSA. Written as DNA, the CDR3 is TGTGCCAGCAGCCCGATGGCAGGGGCTTTCTTT. It translates to CASSPMAGAFF.

The chain combines TRBV6-1 with TRBJ2-5; D might be TRBD1 (5 bases). V lost 1 base and J lost 5, with 11 bases in between. Germline V gives CDR1 MNHNS, CDR2 SASEGT. The CDR3 contains 14 residues. The DNA for the CDR3 is TGTGCCAGCAGTGAAGGTAGGGGTTCGGAGACCCAGTACTTC. Translated: CASSEGRGSETQYF.

This chain uses TRBV6-5 with TRBJ2-2, with 9 bases lining up with TRBD1. J lost 5 bases, V lost 0 bases, and 1 base had no gene match. Germline V gene lookup returns CDR1 MNHEY and CDR2 SVGAGI. The CDR3 runs to 15 residues. For the CDR3, the DNA is TGTGCCAGCAGTTACTCGACAGGGGGAACCGGGGAGCTGTTTTTT. It is translated as CASSYSTGGTGELFF.

V usage is TRBV7-9 and J usage is TRBJ2-3; no reliable D call. This CDR3 contains 14 residues. Trimming left V 3 bases short and J 1 base short, with 8 bases between. The germline gives CDR1 SEHNR, CDR2 FQNEAQ (reference sequence). The CDR3 loop is CASSFPVGTDTQYF. The CDR3 nucleotides are TGTGCCAGCAGCTTTCCAGTGGGCACAGATACGCAGTATTTT.

This clone appeared once. The chain has TRBV10-1 and TRBJ2-5, with TRBD2 matching over 9 bases. Trimming removed 1 base from V and 11 bases from J; junction bases left unmatched: 8. Germline loops: CDR1 WNHNN, CDR2 SYGVQD (reference sequence). The CDR3 is made up of 14 amino acids. The CDR3 DNA reads TGCGCCAGCAGTGAGTTTAGCGGGGGCCAGAAGCAGTACTTC. Protein product: CASSEFSGGQKQYF.

This CDR3 reads CASSQEEGTGVFSYNSPLHF. Written as DNA, the CDR3 is TGTGCCAGCAGCCAAGAGGAGGGGACAGGGGTTTTCTCCTATAATTCACCCCTCCACTTT. The rearrangement joins TRBV4-2 to TRBJ1-6, with TRBD1 identical over 10 bases. Germline V gene lookup returns CDR1 LGHNA and CDR2 YNFKEQ. The CDR3 is 20 amino acids. Trimming removed 0 bases from V and 0 bases from J; junction bases left unmatched: 8.

The rearrangement uses TRBV5-6 and TRBJ2-7; weak D call: TRBD1 (5 bases). The V gene's germline CDR1 is SGHDT and CDR2 YYEEEE. The CDR3 loop spans 14 amino acids. V lost 6 bases and J lost 3, with 16 bases in between. The CDR3 bases are TGTGCCAGCACCCTGTTAGGGGCCTACTACGAGCAGTACTTC. Its protein product is CASTLLGAYYEQYF.

The V call is TRBV11-2, the J call TRBJ1-3, with a weak D call TRBD1 (6 bases). CDR1 is SGHAT, CDR2 FQNNGV, per germline. V gave up 0 bases and J gave up 0 bases, with 15 bases separating them. The CDR3 spans 18 residues. The CDR3 loop reads CASSLEAQGALSGNTIYF. The CDR3 DNA follows: TGTGCCAGCAGCTTAGAGGCACAGGGTGCCCTCTCTGGAAACACCATATATTTT.

The CDR3 DNA reads TGTGCCAGCAGCCGTGCAGGGGACACTGAAGCTTTCTTT. This sequence encodes CASSRAGDTEAFF. This chain uses TRBV6-6 with TRBJ1-1; D is perhaps TRBD1 (6 bases). Trimming took 6 bases from V and 3 from J, leaving 11 bases between them. Germline CDR1 MNHNY, CDR2 SVGAGI (reference sequence). The CDR3 totals 13 residues.

V and J are TRBV2 and TRBJ1-3, with unresolved D. Trimming took 7 bases from V and 2 from J, leaving 9 bases between them. Germline CDR1 SNHLY, CDR2 FYNNEI. The CDR3 runs to 13 residues. The CDR3 nucleotides read TGTGCCAGCACAGGAGGGACTGGAAACACCATATATTTT. Translation gives CASTGGTGNTIYF.

The rearrangement uses TRBV6-5 and TRBJ1-4; D ambiguous. V lost 6 bases to trimming and J lost 2 bases, with 10 bases between them. Germline CDR1 MNHEY, CDR2 SVGAGI. The CDR3 has 14 amino acids. The CDR3: CASRRGRTNEKLFF. CDR3 DNA sequence: TGTGCCAGCAGGCGGGGTAGGACTAATGAAAAACTGTTTTTT.

This sequence joins TRBV2 and TRBJ2-5; 8 bases agree with TRBD1. Germline V gene sequence: CDR1 SNHLY, CDR2 FYNNEI. Trimming took 1 base from V and 5 from J; bases not matched to a gene: 6. This CDR3 is 15 amino acids long. The CDR3 is CASSEGLRGRETQYF. In DNA, the CDR3 is TGTGCCAGCAGTGAAGGGCTCAGGGGGCGGGAGACCCAGTACTTC.

This rearrangement joins TRBV7-8 to TRBJ1-5; D gene ambiguous. Germline loops: CDR1 SGHVS, CDR2 FQNEAQ. Trimming pared 1 base from V and 0 bases from J, leaving 10 bases between. The CDR3 consists of 16 residues. CDR3 in amino acids: CASSLETAYSNQPQHF. The CDR3 DNA is TGTGCCAGCAGCTTAGAAACAGCTTATAGCAATCAGCCCCAGCATTTT. Complete variable domain (other parts from reference TRBV7-8 and TRBJ1-5): GAGVSQSPRYKVAKRGQDVALRCDPISGHVSLFWYQQALGQGPEFLTYFQNEAQLDKSGLPSDRFFAERPEGSVSTLKIQRTQQEDSAVYLCASSLETAYSNQPQHFGDGTRLSIL.

The V and J genes are TRBV5-4 and TRBJ2-5; D is perhaps TRBD2 (5 bases). The CDR3 is 15 residues long. Germline V gene lookup returns CDR1 SGHNT and CDR2 YYREEE (reference sequence). The V end was cut by 2 bases, the J end by 5 bases, with 16 bases between. The CDR3: CASSLGTGVRETQYF. The CDR3 DNA reads TGTGCCAGCAGCTTAGGAACCGGGGTGAGGGAGACCCAGTACTTC. The full variable domain, in which reference TRBV5-4 and TRBJ2-5 provide the parts outside the CDR3, is ETGVTQSPTHLIKTRGQQVTLRCSSQSGHNTVSWYQQALGQGPQFIFQYYREEENGRGNFPPRFSGLQFPNYSSELNVNALELDDSALYLCASSLGTGVRETQYFGPGTRLLVL.

The rearrangement uses TRBV10-1 and TRBJ2-1; 9 positions match TRBD2. CDR3 length: 18 residues. The trim removed 3 bases at V and 1 base at J, leaving 10 bases unmatched. Germline V gene sequence: CDR1 WNHNN, CDR2 SYGVQD (reference sequence). The CDR3 region is CASSERAGGRGSYNEQFF. CDR3 in DNA: TGCGCCAGCAGTGAACGGGCGGGGGGGCGAGGGTCCTACAATGAGCAGTTCTTC.

The chain links TRBV29-1 to TRBJ1-4; weak D call: TRBD1 (5 bases). Germline V gives CDR1 SQVTM, CDR2 ANQGSEA. There are 13 residues in the CDR3. Trimming left V 7 bases short and J 5 bases short, with 14 bases between. CDR3 sequence: CSARSGDNEKLFF. In nucleotides, the CDR3 is TGCAGCGCCCGGTCGGGGGACAATGAAAAACTGTTTTTT.

The genes are TRBV5-5 and TRBJ1-3, with D unresolved. The germline gives CDR1 SGHKS, CDR2 YYEKEE (reference sequence). With 2 bases removed from V and 0 bases from J, the gap between germline ends came to 12 bases. This CDR3 is built from 16 residues. The CDR3 nucleotides are TGTGCCAGCAGCTTTGGAGTCCCCGGCTCTGGAAACACCATATATTTT. Protein product: CASSFGVPGSGNTIYF.

V and J are TRBV29-1 and TRBJ1-4; TRBD1 aligns across 9 bases. Unmatched junction bases numbered 8, after V lost 7 bases and J lost 8 bases. Germline values: CDR1 SQVTM, CDR2 ANQGSEA. The CDR3 is made up of 13 amino acids. The CDR3 protein is CSGLDRGGEKLFF. Here the CDR3 DNA reads TGCAGCGGACTGGACAGGGGTGGAGAAAAACTGTTTTTT.

J is TRBJ1-2 and V is TRBV19, with a tentative D call TRBD1 (5 bases). Germline values: CDR1 LNHDA, CDR2 SQIVND (reference sequence). The V end lost 7 bases, the J end lost 2 bases, and 8 bases lay between the germline ends. The CDR3 covers 12 residues. In DNA form, the CDR3 reads TGTGCCAGTACCAAGGGGAACTATGGCTACACCTTC. Its translation: CASTKGNYGYTF.

Concerning this clone itself: The junction shows a germline mismatch at one end, possibly a read error. This chain uses TRBV30 with TRBJ1-2; TRBD1 matches 7 bases. CDR3 length equals 14 residues. The germline V gene has CDR1 GTSNPN and CDR2 SVGIG (reference sequence). The CDR3, as DNA: TGTGCCTGGAGATTGGGACAGATTAACTATGGCCACACCTTC. The encoded protein is CAWRLGQINYGHTF.

The V gene is TRBV15, the J gene TRBJ1-1; D is possibly TRBD1 (5 bases). The V and J ends lost 0 bases and 1 base respectively, with 12 bases between them. Germline CDR1 LNHNV, CDR2 YYDKDF (reference sequence). The CDR3 spans 16 residues. CDR3 sequence: CATSREGGPRNTEAFF. For the CDR3, the DNA is TGTGCCACCAGCAGAGAGGGGGGACCCAGGAACACTGAAGCTTTCTTT. The full variable domain, rest sourced from reference TRBV15 and TRBJ1-1, is DAMVIQNPRYQVTQFGKPVTLSCSQTLNHNVMYWYQQKSSQAPKLLFHYYDKDFNNEADTPDNFQSRRPNTSFCFLDIRSPGLGDTAMYLCATSREGGPRNTEAFFGQGTRLTVV.

V usage is TRBV18 and J usage is TRBJ1-3; D is possibly TRBD1 (5 bases). CDR1 is KGHSH and CDR2 is LQKENI in the germline V gene. The CDR3 totals 16 residues. V lost 3 bases, J lost 0 bases, and 12 bases lay in between. The CDR3 protein is CASSPGLMSSGNTIYF. DNA of the CDR3: TGTGCCAGCTCACCGGGACTAATGTCCTCTGGAAACACCATATATTTT.

This clone has just a few counts. J is TRBJ1-2 and V is TRBV25-1; D is perhaps TRBD1 (6 bases). CDR3 length: 15 amino acids. Trimming took off 2 bases at V and 4 bases at J, with 14 bases between the two ends. The germline V gene encodes CDR1 MGHDK and CDR2 SYGVNS. This chain's CDR3 is CASSEAGGRIYGYTF. CDR3 coding DNA: TGTGCCAGCAGTGAAGCGGGGGGCCGAATCTATGGCTACACCTTC.

The chain links TRBV7-8 to TRBJ1-2; a possible D gene is TRBD1 (6 bases). The CDR3 loop spans 13 amino acids. V was trimmed by 3 bases and J by 2 bases, leaving 7 bases between them. The germline CDR1 and CDR2 sequences are SGHVS and FQNEAQ. The CDR3 region is CASSLDSNYGYTF. DNA for the CDR3: TGTGCCAGCAGCTTGGACAGCAACTATGGCTACACCTTC.